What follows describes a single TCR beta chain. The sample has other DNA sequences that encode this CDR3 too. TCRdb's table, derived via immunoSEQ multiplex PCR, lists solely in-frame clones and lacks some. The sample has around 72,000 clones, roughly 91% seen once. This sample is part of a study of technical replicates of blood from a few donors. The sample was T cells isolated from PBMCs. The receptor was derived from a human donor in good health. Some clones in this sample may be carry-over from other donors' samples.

In nucleotides, the CDR3 is TGTGCCAGCTCACCTATTAGCACAGATACGCAGTATTTT. It codes for CASSPISTDTQYF. This chain joins TRBV18 and TRBJ2-3; D uncertain. This CDR3 region has 13 residues. Trimming stripped 3 bases from V and 0 bases from J, with 4 bases between. Germline lookup yields CDR1 KGHSH and CDR2 LQKENI.